A selection of T cell receptor beta chains follows, all from one sample in a study of beta chain features in type 1 diabetes. TCRdb's table, derived via immunoSEQ multiplex PCR, lists solely in-frame clones and lacks some. The sample lists approximately 270,000 clones, 14% occurring once. The sequenced sample consisted of naive CD4+ T cells from blood. The receptors shown here come from a young man with type 1 diabetes. The CDR3 runs from the conserved cysteine through the conserved F or W. Fields, in order: clone size, D gene, V gene, J gene, CDR3 protein, CDR3 DNA. A D gene is named only where the DNA matches it firmly. Clone size appears in some rows only: once, few, many, or a class for an expanded clone.

clone_size: NA; d_call: NA; v_call: TRBV19; j_call: TRBJ2-6; cdr3_aa: CASSNSGANVLTF; cdr3_nt: TGTGCCAGCTCTAACTCTGGGGCCAACGTCCTGACTTTC
clone_size: NA; d_call: TRBD1; v_call: TRBV18; j_call: TRBJ1-1; cdr3_aa: CASSPRGTGANTEAFF; cdr3_nt: TGTGCCAGCTCACCACGGGGGACAGGGGCGAACACTGAAGCTTTCTTT
clone_size: few; d_call: TRBD1; v_call: TRBV5-1; j_call: TRBJ2-2; cdr3_aa: CASSLATGDPGELFF; cdr3_nt: TGCGCCAGCAGCTTGGCAACAGGGGATCCCGGGGAGCTGTTTTTT
clone_size: few; d_call: NA; v_call: TRBV7-3; j_call: TRBJ2-2; cdr3_aa: CASTLSGETGELFF; cdr3_nt: TGTGCCAGCACCCTCTCGGGGGAGACCGGGGAGCTGTTTTTT
clone_size: NA; d_call: NA; v_call: TRBV5-5; j_call: TRBJ2-7; cdr3_aa: CASRLGWGHEQYF; cdr3_nt: TGTGCCAGCAGGCTGGGCTGGGGGCACGAGCAGTACTTC
clone_size: NA; d_call: NA; v_call: TRBV28; j_call: TRBJ1-1; cdr3_aa: CASISPGEDTEAFF; cdr3_nt: TGTGCCAGCATTTCTCCGGGGGAGGACACTGAAGCTTTCTTT
clone_size: few; d_call: TRBD1; v_call: TRBV5-4; j_call: TRBJ2-1; cdr3_aa: CASSFGDRNYNEQFF; cdr3_nt: TGTGCCAGCAGCTTCGGGGACAGAAACTACAATGAGCAGTTCTTC
clone_size: NA; d_call: TRBD2; v_call: TRBV7-3; j_call: TRBJ2-5; cdr3_aa: CASSRLAGETQYF; cdr3_nt: TGTGCCAGCAGCCGACTAGCAGGGGAGACCCAGTACTTC
clone_size: few; d_call: NA; v_call: TRBV7-9; j_call: TRBJ2-5; cdr3_aa: CASSLAGSLKETQYF; cdr3_nt: TGTGCCAGCAGCTTAGCGGGCTCGTTGAAAGAGACCCAGTACTTC
clone_size: few; d_call: NA; v_call: TRBV29-1; j_call: TRBJ1-2; cdr3_aa: CSAFDQGYGYTF; cdr3_nt: TGCAGCGCCTTTGATCAGGGCTATGGCTACACCTTC
clone_size: few; d_call: NA; v_call: TRBV7-9; j_call: TRBJ2-1; cdr3_aa: CASSLDGDHSYNEQFF; cdr3_nt: TGTGCCAGCAGCTTAGACGGAGACCACTCCTACAATGAGCAGTTCTTC
clone_size: few; d_call: TRBD2; v_call: TRBV7-2; j_call: TRBJ2-3; cdr3_aa: CASSPRGTSVITDTQYF; cdr3_nt: TGTGCCAGCAGCCCGAGAGGGACTAGCGTTATCACAGATACGCAGTATTTT
clone_size: NA; d_call: NA; v_call: TRBV2; j_call: TRBJ2-3; cdr3_aa: CASSGELDTQYF; cdr3_nt: TGTGCCAGCAGTGGGGAGTTAGATACGCAGTATTTT
clone_size: NA; d_call: NA; v_call: TRBV5-1; j_call: TRBJ2-3; cdr3_aa: CASSLPTDTQYF; cdr3_nt: TGCGCCAGCAGCCTTCCCACAGATACGCAGTATTTT
clone_size: NA; d_call: NA; v_call: TRBV5-6; j_call: TRBJ1-2; cdr3_aa: CASSLGSGNYGYTF; cdr3_nt: TGTGCCAGCAGCTTGGGTTCAGGGAACTATGGCTACACCTTC
clone_size: few; d_call: TRBD1; v_call: TRBV2; j_call: TRBJ2-7; cdr3_aa: CASRGQGGAYEQYF; cdr3_nt: TGTGCCAGCAGAGGACAGGGGGGAGCCTACGAGCAGTACTTC
clone_size: NA; d_call: NA; v_call: TRBV12-5; j_call: TRBJ2-3; cdr3_aa: CASGLNIADTQYF; cdr3_nt: TGTGCTAGTGGTTTAAATATCGCGGATACGCAGTATTTT
clone_size: few; d_call: NA; v_call: TRBV9; j_call: TRBJ2-7; cdr3_aa: CASSVDSRGYEQYF; cdr3_nt: TGTGCCAGCAGCGTAGACTCGCGGGGCTACGAGCAGTACTTC
clone_size: NA; d_call: NA; v_call: TRBV7-2; j_call: TRBJ2-5; cdr3_aa: CASSLRSGQETQYF; cdr3_nt: TGTGCCAGCAGCTTAAGAAGCGGCCAAGAGACCCAGTACTTC
clone_size: few; d_call: NA; v_call: TRBV4-2; j_call: TRBJ1-1; cdr3_aa: CASSQRRNTEAFF; cdr3_nt: TGTGCCAGCAGCCAACGGAGAAACACTGAAGCTTTCTTT
clone_size: NA; d_call: TRBD2; v_call: TRBV28; j_call: TRBJ2-1; cdr3_aa: CASSFAGDQGYDEQFF; cdr3_nt: TGTGCCAGCAGTTTCGCGGGAGATCAAGGGTACGATGAGCAGTTCTTC
clone_size: NA; d_call: TRBD2; v_call: TRBV29-1; j_call: TRBJ2-2; cdr3_aa: CSVGTSGRATGELFF; cdr3_nt: TGCAGCGTTGGAACTAGCGGGAGGGCCACCGGGGAGCTGTTTTTT